This TCR beta chain is drawn from a study of T cells in localized non-small cell lung cancer. The CDR3 sequence is 13 residues long. The germline CDR1 and CDR2 sequences are SGDLS and YYNGEE. V was pared by 3 bases and J by 3 bases, with 9 bases between. Findings and caveats of the study: Detection in adjacent lung was observed for a median 57 of the top 100 tumor clones.

For this clone: Its target is unknown.

Profiled with immunoSEQ multiplex PCR; TCRdb holds only in-frame clones, not every one. Among 78,000 or so clones, around four fifths were seen once, and the ten largest hold approximately 2.5%. This chain connects TRBV9 to TRBJ1-2, with D possibly being TRBD1 (5 bases). Sequences were derived from peripheral blood, sampled before any cancer treatment. The TCR was taken from a man aged 35 to 69 with stage I lung adenocarcinoma. CDR3: CASSAQGDYGYTF. The CDR3 DNA sequence: TGTGCCAGCAGCGCGCAGGGTGACTATGGCTACACCTTC.